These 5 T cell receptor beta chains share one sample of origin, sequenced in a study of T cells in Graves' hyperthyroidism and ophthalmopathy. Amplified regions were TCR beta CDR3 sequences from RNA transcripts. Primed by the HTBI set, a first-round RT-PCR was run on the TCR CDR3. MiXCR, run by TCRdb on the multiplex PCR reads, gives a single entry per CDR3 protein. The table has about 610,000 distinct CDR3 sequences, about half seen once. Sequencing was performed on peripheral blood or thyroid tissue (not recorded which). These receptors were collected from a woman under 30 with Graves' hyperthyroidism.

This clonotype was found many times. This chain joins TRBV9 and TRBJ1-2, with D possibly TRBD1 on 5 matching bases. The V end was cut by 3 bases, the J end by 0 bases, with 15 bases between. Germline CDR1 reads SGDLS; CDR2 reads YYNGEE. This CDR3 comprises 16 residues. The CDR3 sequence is CASSARGAYTNYGYTF. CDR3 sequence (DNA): TGTGCCAGCAGCGCGAGAGGGGCATATACTAACTATGGCTACACCTTC.

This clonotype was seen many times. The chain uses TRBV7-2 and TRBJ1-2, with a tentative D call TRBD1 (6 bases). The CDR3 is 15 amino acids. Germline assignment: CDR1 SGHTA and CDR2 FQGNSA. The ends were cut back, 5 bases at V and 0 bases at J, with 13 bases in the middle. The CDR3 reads CASSPRTATNYGYTF. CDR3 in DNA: TGTGCCAGCAGCCCACGGACAGCTACTAACTATGGCTACACCTTC.

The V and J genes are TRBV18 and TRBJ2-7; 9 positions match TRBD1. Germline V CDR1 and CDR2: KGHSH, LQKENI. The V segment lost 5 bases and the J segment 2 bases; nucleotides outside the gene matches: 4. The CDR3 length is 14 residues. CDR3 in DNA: TGTGCCAGCTCAGGGGACAGGGCCACCTACGAGCAGTACTTC. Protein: CASSGDRATYEQYF.

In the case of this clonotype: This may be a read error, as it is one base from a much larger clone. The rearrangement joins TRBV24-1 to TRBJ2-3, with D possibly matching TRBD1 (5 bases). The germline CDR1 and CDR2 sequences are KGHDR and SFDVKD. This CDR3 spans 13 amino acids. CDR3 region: CATSEGAVDMQYF. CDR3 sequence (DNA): TGTGCCACCAGCGAAGGGGCGGTAGATATGCAGTATTTT.

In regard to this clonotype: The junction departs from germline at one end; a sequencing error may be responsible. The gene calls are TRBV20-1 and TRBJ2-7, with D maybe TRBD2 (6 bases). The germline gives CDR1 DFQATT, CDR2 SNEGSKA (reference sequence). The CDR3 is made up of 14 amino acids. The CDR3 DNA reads TGCAGTGCTGTAAACTCGGGGGACCCCTACGGGCAGTACTTC. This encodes CSAVNSGDPYGQYF.